These 15 T cell receptor beta chains were all obtained from the same sample, sequenced in a study of a mutant IDH1 vaccine in newly diagnosed glioma. The time point denotes: week 11, during vaccination. Every vaccine dose comprised 300 ug of mutant IDH1 20-mer peptide plus topical imiquimod. Sequencing used immunoSEQ multiplex PCR; TCRdb keeps in-frame clones, though not all of them. The data hold tens of thousands of clones, with more than 80% observed a single time. These TCRs' antigens remain unknown. The sample consisted of PBMCs, taken from a glioma patient whose treatment included an IDH1 peptide vaccine. Receptors originate from a man between 25 and 39 years old with glioma.

The chain combines TRBV28 with TRBJ2-7; 11 positions match TRBD2. CDR3 length: 19 amino acids. Germline values: CDR1 MDHEN, CDR2 SYDVKM. V lost 3 bases and J lost 0; bases outside the gene matches: 13. This CDR3 reads CASSFLPGTSGFSSYEQYF. The CDR3 DNA follows: TGTGCCAGCAGTTTCCTCCCCGGGACTAGCGGATTTAGCTCCTACGAGCAGTACTTC.

V usage is TRBV27 and J usage is TRBJ1-5, with D perhaps TRBD1 (6 bases). The CDR3 has 15 residues. Looked up from germline, CDR1 is MNHEY and CDR2 is SMNVEV (reference sequence). With 2 bases removed from V and 0 bases from J, the gap between germline ends came to 8 bases. The CDR3 protein is CASSLGGHSNQPQHF. As DNA, the CDR3 is TGTGCCAGCAGTTTAGGGGGACATAGCAATCAGCCCCAGCATTTT.

In this sample, this clone turned up once. The chain links TRBV4-1 to TRBJ1-6; possibly TRBD1 for D (6 bases). Germline CDR1 reads MGHRA; CDR2 reads YSYEKL. This CDR3 contains 17 residues. Trimming took 1 base from V and 10 from J, leaving 20 bases between them. CDR3 sequence (DNA): TGCGCCAGCAGCCAAGTCTCCCAGGGGCGGATAGGATCACCCCTCCACTTT. Residues: CASSQVSQGRIGSPLHF.

The chain carries TRBV28 and TRBJ2-7; TRBD2 aligns across 8 bases. Trimming cost V 3 bases and J 0 bases; bases outside gene matches: 10. The CDR3 contains 17 residues. Germline V gives CDR1 MDHEN, CDR2 SYDVKM. The CDR3 DNA follows: TGTGCCAGCAGTTTCCTAGCGATTAGCGGGATCTCCTACGAGCAGTACTTC. Its protein is CASSFLAISGISYEQYF.

The chain has TRBV7-9 and TRBJ2-1; D is tentatively TRBD1 or TRBD2 (6 bases each). V dropped 5 bases and J dropped 6 bases, with 11 bases sitting between them. The germline gives CDR1 SEHNR, CDR2 FQNEAQ (reference sequence). There are 13 residues in the CDR3. CDR3 region: CASSRGESNEQFF. CDR3 sequence (DNA): TGTGCCAGCAGCAGGGGGGAAAGCAATGAGCAGTTCTTC. The whole variable domain, filled in from reference TRBV7-9 and TRBJ2-1, reads DTGVSQNPRHKITKRGQNVTFRCDPISEHNRLYWYRQTLGQGPEFLTYFQNEAQLEKSRLLSDRFSAERPKGSFSTLEIQRTEQGDSAMYLCASSRGESNEQFFGPGTRLTVL.

The chain couples TRBV5-1 to TRBJ2-1, with 13 positions matching TRBD2. CDR1 and CDR2 from the germline V gene are SGHRS and YFSETQ. The CDR3 sequence is 16 residues long. The J segment lost 8 bases and the V segment lost 4 bases, leaving 9 bases of the junction unmatched. CDR3 loop: CASSPGLAGLNDEQFF. Here the CDR3 DNA reads TGCGCCAGCAGCCCGGGACTAGCGGGGTTGAACGATGAGCAGTTCTTC.

The V call is TRBV5-6, the J call TRBJ1-5; no clear D gene. The germline V and J ends were trimmed by 1 base and 4 bases, with 12 bases remaining between them. Per germline, CDR1 SGHDT and CDR2 YYEEEE. The CDR3 consists of 15 residues. This CDR3 reads CASSLSLGGNQPQHF. The CDR3 region has the DNA TGTGCCAGCAGCTTGAGTCTGGGAGGAAATCAGCCCCAGCATTTT. Filled out from reference TRBV5-6 and TRBJ1-5, the complete variable domain reads DAGVTQSPTHLIKTRGQQVTLRCSPKSGHDTVSWYQQALGQGPQFIFQYYEEEERQRGNFPDRFSGHQFPNYSSELNVNALLLGDSALYLCASSLSLGGNQPQHFGDGTRLSIL.

The chain is built from TRBV7-9 and TRBJ2-2; D call uncertain. Trimming pared 6 bases from V and 3 bases from J, leaving 8 bases between. Germline V CDR1 and CDR2: SEHNR, FQNEAQ (reference sequence). This CDR3 is 13 amino acids long. CDR3 bases: TGTGCCAGCAGTCTCCGGTACACCGGGGAGCTGTTTTTT. Translation gives CASSLRYTGELFF.

The genes are TRBV30 and TRBJ2-2; TRBD1 agrees at 8 bases. CDR1 is GTSNPN, CDR2 SVGIG, per germline (reference sequence). V lost 1 base, J lost 4 bases, and 5 bases stayed unmatched. The CDR3 length is 15 residues. The CDR3 sequence is CAWSAYTGGTGELFF. CDR3 bases: TGTGCCTGGAGTGCATATACAGGGGGCACCGGGGAGCTGTTTTTT.

This chain links TRBV27 with TRBJ2-1; 8 bases agree with TRBD2. The length of the CDR3 is 17 residues. After removal of 6 bases from V and 9 bases from J, the junction contained 19 bases not matched to a gene. CDR1 is MNHEY and CDR2 is SMNVEV in the germline V gene (reference sequence). The CDR3 loop reads CASSGGAIAGSLGEQFF. The CDR3 DNA is TGTGCCAGCAGCGGGGGGGCGATAGCGGGGAGTCTAGGTGAGCAGTTCTTC.

The chain carries TRBV29-1 and TRBJ1-2; 7 bases agree with TRBD1. CDR3 size: 11 residues. V lost 7 bases, J lost 3 bases, and 2 bases stayed unmatched. CDR1 is SQVTM and CDR2 is ANQGSEA in the germline V gene. The CDR3 region is CSAGQDYGYTF. CDR3 nucleotide sequence: TGCAGCGCTGGACAGGACTATGGCTACACCTTC.

This clone was seen a few times. This sequence joins TRBV14 and TRBJ1-2, with no clear D. V was pared by 4 bases and J by 4 bases, with 10 bases between. CDR3 length: 13 amino acids. Germline assignment: CDR1 SGHDN and CDR2 FVKESK. The CDR3 here is CASSPSQSYGYTF. The DNA of the CDR3 is TGTGCCAGCAGCCCGTCCCAGAGCTATGGCTACACCTTC.

The chain links TRBV27 to TRBJ1-5; 7 bases agree with TRBD1. CDR3 size: 14 residues. Germline CDR1 reads MNHEY; CDR2 reads SMNVEV (reference sequence). Losses at the gene ends were 5 bases for V and 7 bases for J; bases not matched to a gene: 8. CDR3 in DNA: TGTGCCAGCAGTCACAGGGGTGGGAAGCAGCCCCAGCATTTT. Translated: CASSHRGGKQPQHF.

This clone was counted only a few times. For the CDR3, the DNA is TGTGCCAGCAGTGAATTCCTGGGTAGCAATCAGCCCCAGCATTTT. Its translation: CASSEFLGSNQPQHF. V gene TRBV2 combines with J gene TRBJ1-5; no clear D gene. CDR3 size: 15 residues. Trimming pared 2 bases from V and 0 bases from J, leaving 8 bases between. Per the germline V gene, CDR1 is SNHLY and CDR2 is FYNNEI. Looking up the rest from reference TRBV2 and TRBJ1-5 gives the full variable domain: EPEVTQTPSHQVTQMGQEVILRCVPISNHLYFYWYRQILGQKVEFLVSFYNNEISEKSEIFDDQFSVERPDGSNFTLKIRSTKLEDSAMYFCASSEFLGSNQPQHFGDGTRLSIL.

The genes are TRBV28 and TRBJ2-7; D remains unclear. The germline gives CDR1 MDHEN, CDR2 SYDVKM. V gave up 8 bases and J gave up 1 base, with 12 bases separating them. The CDR3 consists of 13 residues. CDR3 amino acids: CASLPDGSYEQYF. The CDR3, as DNA: TGTGCCAGCCTCCCGGACGGGTCCTACGAGCAGTACTTC. Variable domain in full (rest from reference TRBV28 and TRBJ2-7): DVKVTQSSRYLVKRTGEKVFLECVQDMDHENMFWYRQDPGLGLRLIYFSYDVKMKEKGDIPEGYSVSREKKERFSLILESASTNQTSMYLCASLPDGSYEQYFGPGTRLTVT.